This T cell receptor beta chain was found in a study of CD8 T cells in Susac syndrome. The authors reverse transcribed roughly 0.5 to 1 ug RNA with random hexamers. A single record per CDR3 protein comes from TCRdb applying MiXCR to the immunoSEQ multiplex PCR reads. The sample contains roughly 200,000 distinct CDR3 sequences, around 95% of which appear only once. Germline loops: CDR1 KGHDR, CDR2 SFDVKD. V was trimmed by 9 bases and J by 0 bases, leaving 17 bases between them. The CDR3 has 15 residues. V gene TRBV24-1 combines with J gene TRBJ2-7; D call uncertain. The receptor was isolated from a human donor with multiple sclerosis. Material for sequencing was CD4+ T cells from PBMCs. The chain's CDR3 is CATELGERSSYEQYV. CDR3 DNA: TGTGCCACCGAGTTAGGTGAAAGGAGCTCCTACGAGCAGTACGTC.